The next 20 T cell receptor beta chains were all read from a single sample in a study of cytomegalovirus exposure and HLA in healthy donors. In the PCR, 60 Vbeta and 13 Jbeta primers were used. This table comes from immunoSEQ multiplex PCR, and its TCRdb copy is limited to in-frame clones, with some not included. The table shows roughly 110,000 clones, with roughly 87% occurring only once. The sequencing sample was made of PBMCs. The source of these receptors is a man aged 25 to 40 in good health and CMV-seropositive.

Here the CDR3 reads CASSWEDRPHEQYF. CDR3 sequence (DNA): TGTGCCAGCAGCTGGGAGGACAGGCCCCACGAGCAGTACTTC. The genes are TRBV5-5 and TRBJ2-7, with D possibly being TRBD1 (7 bases). Trimming removed 3 bases at V and 5 bases at J, with 15 bases between. The CDR3 loop spans 14 amino acids. CDR1 and CDR2 (germline): SGHKS, YYEKEE (reference sequence).

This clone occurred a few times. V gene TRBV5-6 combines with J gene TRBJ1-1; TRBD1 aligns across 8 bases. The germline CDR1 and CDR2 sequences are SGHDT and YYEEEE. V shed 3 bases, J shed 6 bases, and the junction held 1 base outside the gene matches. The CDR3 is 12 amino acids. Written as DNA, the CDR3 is TGTGCCAGCAGCTCAGGGGGCCCTGAAGCTTTCTTT. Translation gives CASSSGGPEAFF. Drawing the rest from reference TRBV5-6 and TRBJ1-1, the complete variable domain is DAGVTQSPTHLIKTRGQQVTLRCSPKSGHDTVSWYQQALGQGPQFIFQYYEEEERQRGNFPDRFSGHQFPNYSSELNVNALLLGDSALYLCASSSGGPEAFFGQGTRLTVV.

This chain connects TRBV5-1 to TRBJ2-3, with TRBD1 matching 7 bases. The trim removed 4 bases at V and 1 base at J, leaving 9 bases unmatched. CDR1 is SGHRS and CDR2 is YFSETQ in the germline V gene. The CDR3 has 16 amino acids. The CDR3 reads CASSLAGTDGTDTQYF. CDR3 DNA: TGCGCCAGCAGCCTCGCCGGGACAGATGGCACAGATACGCAGTATTTT. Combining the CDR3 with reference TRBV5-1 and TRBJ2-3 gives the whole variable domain KAGVTQTPRYLIKTRGQQVTLSCSPISGHRSVSWYQQTPGQGLQFLFEYFSETQRNKGNFPGRFSGRQFSNSRSEMNVSTLELGDSALYLCASSLAGTDGTDTQYFGPGTRLTVL.

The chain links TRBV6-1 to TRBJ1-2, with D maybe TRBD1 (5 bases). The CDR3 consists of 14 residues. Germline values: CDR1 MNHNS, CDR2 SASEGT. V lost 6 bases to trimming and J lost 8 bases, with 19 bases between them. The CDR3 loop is CASSAEGWTWGYTF. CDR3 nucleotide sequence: TGTGCCAGCAGCGCGGAGGGGTGGACTTGGGGCTACACCTTC.

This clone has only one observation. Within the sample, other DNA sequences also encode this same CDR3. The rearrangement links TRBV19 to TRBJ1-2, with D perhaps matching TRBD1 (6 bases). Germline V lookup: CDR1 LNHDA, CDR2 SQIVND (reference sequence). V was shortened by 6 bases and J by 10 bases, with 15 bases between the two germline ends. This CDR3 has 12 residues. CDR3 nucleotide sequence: TGTGCCAGTAGCAGAACAGGGCCTCTCTACACCTTC. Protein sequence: CASSRTGPLYTF. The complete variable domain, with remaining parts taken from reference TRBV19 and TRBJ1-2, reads DGGITQSPKYLFRKEGQNVTLSCEQNLNHDAMYWYRQDPGQGLRLIYYSQIVNDFQKGDIAEGYSVSREKKESFPLTVTSAQKNPTAFYLCASSRTGPLYTFGSGTRLTVV.

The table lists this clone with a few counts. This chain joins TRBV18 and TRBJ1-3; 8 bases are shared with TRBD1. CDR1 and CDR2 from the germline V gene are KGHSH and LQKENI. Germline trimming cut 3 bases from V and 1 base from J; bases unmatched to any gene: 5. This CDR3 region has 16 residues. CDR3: CASSPPGQASGNTIYF. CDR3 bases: TGTGCCAGCTCACCTCCGGGACAGGCGTCTGGAAACACCATATATTTT.

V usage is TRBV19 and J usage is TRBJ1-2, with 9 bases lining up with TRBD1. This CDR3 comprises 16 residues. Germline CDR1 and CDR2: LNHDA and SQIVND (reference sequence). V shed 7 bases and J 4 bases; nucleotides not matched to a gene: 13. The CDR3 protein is CASTPGQGMWVYGYTF. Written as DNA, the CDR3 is TGTGCCAGTACCCCAGGACAGGGGATGTGGGTCTATGGCTACACCTTC.

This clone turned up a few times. The CDR3 reads CASSEGTGFEKLFF. CDR3 DNA sequence: TGTGCCAGCAGTGAAGGGACAGGGTTTGAAAAACTGTTTTTT. This sequence joins TRBV6-1 and TRBJ1-4, with 8 bases matching TRBD1. Germline V gene lookup returns CDR1 MNHNS and CDR2 SASEGT. With V trimmed by 1 base and J by 7 bases, 2 bases remained unmatched. CDR3 length: 14 residues.

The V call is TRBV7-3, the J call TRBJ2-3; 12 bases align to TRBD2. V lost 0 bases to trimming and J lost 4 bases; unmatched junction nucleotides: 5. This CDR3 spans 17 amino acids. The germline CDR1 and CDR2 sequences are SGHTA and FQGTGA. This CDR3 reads CASSLTPSGGGADTQYF. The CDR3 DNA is TGTGCCAGCAGCTTAACCCCTAGCGGGGGGGGAGCAGATACGCAGTATTTT.

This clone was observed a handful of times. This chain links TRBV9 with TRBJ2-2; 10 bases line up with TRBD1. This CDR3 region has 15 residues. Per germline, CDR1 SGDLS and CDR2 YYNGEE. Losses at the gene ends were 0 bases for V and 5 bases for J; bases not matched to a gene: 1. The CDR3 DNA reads TGTGCCAGCAGCGTAGGGACAGGGGGGACCGGGGAGCTGTTTTTT. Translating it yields CASSVGTGGTGELFF.

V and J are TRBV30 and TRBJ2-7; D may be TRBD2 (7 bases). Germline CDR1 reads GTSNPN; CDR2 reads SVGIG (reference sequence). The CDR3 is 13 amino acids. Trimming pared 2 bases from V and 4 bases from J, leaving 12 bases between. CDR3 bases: TGTGCCTGGAGTCGGGGGGCAGGTTACGAGCAGTACTTC. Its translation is CAWSRGAGYEQYF.

CDR3 sequence reads: CATSRVNRADGYTF. CDR3 nucleotide sequence: TGTGCCACCAGCAGAGTAAACAGGGCGGATGGCTACACCTTC. The V call is TRBV15, the J call TRBJ1-2; a possible D gene is TRBD1 (6 bases). The CDR3 loop spans 14 amino acids. V was shortened by 1 base and J by 6 bases, with 12 bases between the two germline ends. Germline lookup yields CDR1 LNHNV and CDR2 YYDKDF (reference sequence).

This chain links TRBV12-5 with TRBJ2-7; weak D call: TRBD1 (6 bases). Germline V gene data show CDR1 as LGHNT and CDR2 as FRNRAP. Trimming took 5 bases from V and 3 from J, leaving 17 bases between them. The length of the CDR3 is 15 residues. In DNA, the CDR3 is TGTGCTAGTGGTCCTCTTACAGGGCGCTTCTACGAGCAGTACTTC. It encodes CASGPLTGRFYEQYF.

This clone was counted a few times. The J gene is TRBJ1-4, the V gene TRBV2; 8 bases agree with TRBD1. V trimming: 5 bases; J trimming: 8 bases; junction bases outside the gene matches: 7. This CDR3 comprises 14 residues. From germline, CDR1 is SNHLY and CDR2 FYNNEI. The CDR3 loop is CASSPRGPREKLFF. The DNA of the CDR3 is TGTGCCAGCAGTCCCAGGGGGCCGCGGGAAAAACTGTTTTTT.

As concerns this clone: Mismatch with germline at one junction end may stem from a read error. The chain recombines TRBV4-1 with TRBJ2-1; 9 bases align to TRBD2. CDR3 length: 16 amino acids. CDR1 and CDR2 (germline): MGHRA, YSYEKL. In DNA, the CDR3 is TGCGCCAGCAGCCAATCTCTAGCGGGGAGCTACAATGGGCAGTTCTTC. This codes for CASSQSLAGSYNGQFF.

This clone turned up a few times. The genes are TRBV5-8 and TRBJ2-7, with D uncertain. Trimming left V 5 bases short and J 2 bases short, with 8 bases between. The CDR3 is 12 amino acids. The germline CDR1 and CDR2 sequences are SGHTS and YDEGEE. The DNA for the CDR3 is TGTGCCAGCAGGGAGAGGACCTACGAGCAGTACTTC. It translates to CASRERTYEQYF.

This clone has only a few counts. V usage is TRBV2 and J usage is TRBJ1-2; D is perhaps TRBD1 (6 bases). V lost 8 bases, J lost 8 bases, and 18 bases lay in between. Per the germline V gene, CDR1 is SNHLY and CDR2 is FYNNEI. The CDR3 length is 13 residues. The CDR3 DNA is TGTGCCAGCCCCCGGGGGGCGTTTGGAGGCTACACCTTC. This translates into CASPRGAFGGYTF.

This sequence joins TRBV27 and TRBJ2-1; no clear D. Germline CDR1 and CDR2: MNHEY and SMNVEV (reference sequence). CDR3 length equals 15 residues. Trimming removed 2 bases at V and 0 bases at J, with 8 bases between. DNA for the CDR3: TGTGCCAGCAGTTTAACGATCAGCTCCTACAATGAGCAGTTCTTC. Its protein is CASSLTISSYNEQFF.

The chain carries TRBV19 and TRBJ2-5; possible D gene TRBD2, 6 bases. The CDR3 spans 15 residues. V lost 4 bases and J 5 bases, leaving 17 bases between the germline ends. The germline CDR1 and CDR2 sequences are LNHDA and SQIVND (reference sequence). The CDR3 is CASSTDQTSLETQYF. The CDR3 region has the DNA TGTGCCAGTAGTACCGACCAGACTAGTTTGGAGACCCAGTACTTC.

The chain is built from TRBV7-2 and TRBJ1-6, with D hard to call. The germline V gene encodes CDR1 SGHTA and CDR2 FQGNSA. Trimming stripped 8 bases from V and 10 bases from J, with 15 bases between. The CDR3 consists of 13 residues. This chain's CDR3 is CASHRTSLSPLHF. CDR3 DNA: TGTGCCAGCCACCGGACTTCTCTCTCACCCCTCCACTTT.